The 10 T cell receptor beta chains reported below all come from one sample, sequenced in a study of tumor T cells in aggressive B-cell lymphoma. TCRdb keeps only in-frame clones here, not all; method: immunoSEQ multiplex PCR. The sample comprises roughly 9,900 clones, roughly 85% of which are singletons, and about 4.6% rests with the top ten. Sequenced input: tumor tissue. Every receptor here comes from an adult with diffuse large B cell lymphoma.

This sequence joins TRBV6-1 and TRBJ2-1; 8 bases are shared with TRBD2. The CDR3 is made up of 14 amino acids. Germline V gives CDR1 MNHNS, CDR2 SASEGT. J was trimmed by 6 bases and V by 4 bases; bases with no gene match: 5. The CDR3 loop reads CASSVVAGRNEQFF. The CDR3 DNA follows: TGTGCCAGCAGTGTAGTAGCGGGACGCAATGAGCAGTTCTTC.

The CDR3 region is CASSLGVAGALEQYF. The CDR3 coding sequence is TGTGCCAGCAGCTTAGGGGTAGCGGGAGCCCTTGAGCAGTACTTC. The gene calls are TRBV7-2 and TRBJ2-7; 9 bases are a match to TRBD2. Losses at the gene ends were 1 base for V and 7 bases for J; bases not matched to a gene: 8. Looked up from germline, CDR1 is SGHTA and CDR2 is FQGNSA. The CDR3 has 15 amino acids.

This clone was counted a few times. V and J are TRBV5-1 and TRBJ2-2; D uncertain. The CDR3 loop spans 13 amino acids. Trimming shortened V by 0 bases and J by 8 bases, and 8 bases separated the two germline ends. The germline V gene encodes CDR1 SGHRS and CDR2 YFSETQ. CDR3: CASSLVAGGELFF. The CDR3 region has the DNA TGCGCCAGCAGCTTGGTCGCCGGGGGGGAGCTGTTTTTT. The full variable domain, its missing parts supplied by reference TRBV5-1 and TRBJ2-2, is KAGVTQTPRYLIKTRGQQVTLSCSPISGHRSVSWYQQTPGQGLQFLFEYFSETQRNKGNFPGRFSGRQFSNSRSEMNVSTLELGDSALYLCASSLVAGGELFFGEGSRLTVL.

J is TRBJ1-4 and V is TRBV4-1, with D possibly being TRBD1 (5 bases). Looked up from germline, CDR1 is MGHRA and CDR2 is YSYEKL. Trimming stripped 0 bases from V and 0 bases from J, with 17 bases between. This CDR3 has 19 residues. The DNA for the CDR3 is TGCGCCAGCAGCCAAGATGGTGGGGACTCTACCCCAACTAATGAAAAACTGTTTTTT. Its translation is CASSQDGGDSTPTNEKLFF.

The chain links TRBV5-1 to TRBJ2-3, with D possibly being TRBD1 (7 bases). The V and J ends lost 0 bases and 3 bases respectively, with 11 bases between them. In germline, CDR1 is SGHRS, CDR2 YFSETQ. The length of the CDR3 is 15 residues. The CDR3 DNA reads as TGCGCCAGCAGCTTGGGACAGGGAGGTACAGATACGCAGTATTTT. It specifies CASSLGQGGTDTQYF.

The chain joins TRBV7-6 to TRBJ2-1; 10 positions match TRBD2. This CDR3 is built from 16 residues. From germline, CDR1 is SGHVS and CDR2 FNYEAQ. The V and J ends lost 1 base and 6 bases, in that order; junction bases with no gene match: 6. The CDR3 spells CASSLVSSGSLNEQFF. The DNA for the CDR3 is TGTGCCAGCAGCTTAGTTTCTAGCGGGAGTCTCAATGAGCAGTTCTTC.

This chain connects TRBV28 to TRBJ1-2, with D possibly TRBD1 on 5 matching bases. The CDR3 totals 16 residues. Looked up from germline, CDR1 is MDHEN and CDR2 is SYDVKM. V gave up 2 bases and J gave up 4 bases, with 17 bases separating them. CDR3 in amino acids: CASSLGHRAGIYGYTF. CDR3 sequence (DNA): TGTGCCAGCAGTTTAGGCCATCGTGCAGGGATCTATGGCTACACCTTC.

This clone appeared a single time. The V gene is TRBV11-2, the J gene TRBJ2-5; 10 bases are a match to TRBD1. Unmatched junction bases numbered 5, after V lost 5 bases and J lost 5 bases. Per germline, CDR1 SGHAT and CDR2 FQNNGV. The CDR3 loop spans 14 amino acids. CDR3 residues: CASSVTGGLETQYF. As DNA, the CDR3 is TGTGCCAGCAGCGTGACAGGGGGCTTGGAGACCCAGTACTTC.

J is TRBJ2-1 and V is TRBV7-2, with D uncertain. The CDR3 spans 16 residues. In germline, CDR1 is SGHTA, CDR2 FQGNSA. V was trimmed by 1 base and J by 0 bases, leaving 10 bases between them. CDR3 loop: CASSLVALSSYNEQFF. CDR3 sequence (DNA): TGTGCCAGCAGCTTAGTTGCCTTGAGCTCCTACAATGAGCAGTTCTTC.

V gene TRBV30 combines with J gene TRBJ1-1; no reliable D call. This CDR3 region has 12 residues. The V end was cut by 2 bases, the J end by 6 bases, with 10 bases between. The germline gives CDR1 GTSNPN, CDR2 SVGIG (reference sequence). CDR3: CAWSRGLPEAFF. CDR3 DNA: TGTGCCTGGAGTAGAGGGCTCCCTGAAGCTTTCTTT. The full variable domain, rest sourced from reference TRBV30 and TRBJ1-1, is SQTIHQWPATLVQPVGSPLSLECTVEGTSNPNLYWYRQAAGRGLQLLFYSVGIGQISSEVPQNLSASRPQDRQFILSSKKLLLSDSGFYLCAWSRGLPEAFFGQGTRLTVV.